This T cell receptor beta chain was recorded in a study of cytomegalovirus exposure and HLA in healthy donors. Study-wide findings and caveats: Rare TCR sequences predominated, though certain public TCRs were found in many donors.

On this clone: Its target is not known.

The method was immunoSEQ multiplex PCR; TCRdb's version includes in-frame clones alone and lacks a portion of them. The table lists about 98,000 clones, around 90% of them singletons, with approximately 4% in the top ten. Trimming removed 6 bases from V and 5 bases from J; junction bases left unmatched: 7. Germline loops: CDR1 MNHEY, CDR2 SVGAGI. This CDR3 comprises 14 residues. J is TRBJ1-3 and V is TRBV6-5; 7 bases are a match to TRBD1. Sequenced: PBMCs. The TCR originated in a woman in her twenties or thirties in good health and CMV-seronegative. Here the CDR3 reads CASSLTGERNTIYF. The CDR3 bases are TGTGCCAGCAGCCTAACAGGGGAAAGAAACACCATATATTTT.